Below are 20 T cell receptor beta chains sequenced from a single sample in a study of radiotherapy plus CTLA-4 blockade in lung cancer. Profiling relied on immunoSEQ multiplex PCR, and the TCRdb table lists in-frame clones only, not all of them. The sample lists about 25,000 clones, about 71% occurring once. The sample consisted of peripheral blood, taken from a patient treated with radiotherapy plus ipilimumab. These receptors all stem from a human donor with non-small cell lung cancer whose response to radiotherapy plus ipilimumab could not be evaluated.

The chain has TRBV2 and TRBJ2-2; TRBD1 agrees at 7 bases. Losses at the gene ends were 3 bases for V and 7 bases for J; bases not matched to a gene: 5. Germline CDR1 reads SNHLY; CDR2 reads FYNNEI. The CDR3 consists of 14 residues. The CDR3 DNA follows: TGTGCCAGCAGTGAGGGCAGGGGGAACGGGGAGCTGTTTTTT. Amino acid sequence: CASSEGRGNGELFF.

J is TRBJ2-7 and V is TRBV9; weak D call: TRBD1 (5 bases). Germline CDR1 and CDR2: SGDLS and YYNGEE. The CDR3 length is 15 residues. Trimming stripped 0 bases from V and 0 bases from J, with 10 bases between. CDR3 in amino acids: CASSVGSGSSYEQYF. CDR3 DNA: TGTGCCAGCAGCGTAGGTTCAGGGTCCTCCTACGAGCAGTACTTC.

The chain couples TRBV7-2 to TRBJ2-1; no definite D call. The V gene's germline CDR1 is SGHTA and CDR2 FQGNSA. This CDR3 comprises 12 residues. The V end lost 5 bases, the J end lost 6 bases, and 8 bases lay between the germline ends. CDR3 nucleotide sequence: TGTGCCAGCAGCAAAGAGGCCAATGAGCAGTTCTTC. As protein: CASSKEANEQFF. Variable domain in full (rest from reference TRBV7-2 and TRBJ2-1): GAGVSQSPSNKVTEKGKDVELRCDPISGHTALYWYRQSLGQGLEFLIYFQGNSAPDKSGLPSDRFSAERTGGSVSTLTIQRTQQEDSAVYLCASSKEANEQFFGPGTRLTVL.

This chain links TRBV19 with TRBJ2-7; D is unclear. V was trimmed by 1 base and J by 2 bases, leaving 12 bases between them. Germline values: CDR1 LNHDA, CDR2 SQIVND (reference sequence). The CDR3 is made up of 15 amino acids. DNA of the CDR3: TGTGCCAGTAGTATAGGGTGGTCGGCGGCCTACGAGCAGTACTTC. Its translation is CASSIGWSAAYEQYF.

V is TRBV14 and J is TRBJ2-7; tentative D call: TRBD2 (5 bases). V was pared by 3 bases and J by 3 bases, with 18 bases between. Germline V gives CDR1 SGHDN, CDR2 FVKESK. This CDR3 has 16 residues. The CDR3 nucleotides are TGTGCCAGCAGCCAGCTTGGGGAGCCCACGGGCTACGAGCAGTACTTC. Protein product: CASSQLGEPTGYEQYF.

This chain joins TRBV5-1 and TRBJ1-1, with TRBD1 identical over 7 bases. The trim removed 2 bases at V and 10 bases at J, leaving 8 bases unmatched. Germline V gene data show CDR1 as SGHRS and CDR2 as YFSETQ. CDR3 length: 13 residues. CDR3 DNA sequence: TGCGCCAGCAGCTTCGGCCAGGGGGAACCAGCTTTCTTT. Translation: CASSFGQGEPAFF.

This clone turned up a few times. The chain is built from TRBV5-6 and TRBJ1-4, with D hard to call. The CDR3 extends over 13 amino acids. CDR1 SGHDT and CDR2 YYEEEE come from the germline V gene. The germline V and J ends were trimmed by 3 bases and 7 bases, with 10 bases remaining between them. The CDR3 sequence: CASSSSTGEKLFF. In DNA, the CDR3 is TGTGCCAGCAGCTCGTCAACCGGTGAAAAACTGTTTTTT.

In nucleotides, the CDR3 is TGCGCCAGCAGCCAAGAGTCCGGCAGGGCCTACAATGAGCAGTTCTTC. It is translated as CASSQESGRAYNEQFF. The gene calls are TRBV4-3 and TRBJ2-1; D might be TRBD1 (5 bases). Trimming removed 0 bases at V and 2 bases at J, with 11 bases between. The CDR3 has 16 residues. Germline V CDR1 and CDR2: LGHNA, YSLEER.

This chain links TRBV2 with TRBJ2-4; D perhaps matches TRBD1 (5 bases). The CDR3 is made up of 13 amino acids. The germline V gene encodes CDR1 SNHLY and CDR2 FYNNEI. Trimming cost V 4 bases and J 8 bases, with 12 bases left between them. The CDR3 loop reads CASSGGEWYIQYF. The DNA of the CDR3 is TGTGCCAGCAGTGGGGGCGAGTGGTACATTCAGTACTTC.

V usage is TRBV5-6 and J usage is TRBJ1-1; D not resolved. Germline lookup yields CDR1 SGHDT and CDR2 YYEEEE. Trimming took 3 bases from V and 5 from J, leaving 14 bases between them. This CDR3 has 14 amino acids. Here the CDR3 DNA reads TGTGCCAGCAGCTATAGGAGATTCCCTACTGAAGCTTTCTTT. It specifies CASSYRRFPTEAFF. The full variable domain, in which reference TRBV5-6 and TRBJ1-1 provide the parts outside the CDR3, is DAGVTQSPTHLIKTRGQQVTLRCSPKSGHDTVSWYQQALGQGPQFIFQYYEEEERQRGNFPDRFSGHQFPNYSSELNVNALLLGDSALYLCASSYRRFPTEAFFGQGTRLTVV.

CDR3 loop: CASSLGGTRSLREQYF. The CDR3 DNA is TGTGCCAGCAGCTTAGGAGGGACTAGGTCGCTTCGGGAGCAGTACTTC. The chain recombines TRBV7-6 with TRBJ2-7; 8 bases are shared with TRBD2. Germline V gives CDR1 SGHVS, CDR2 FNYEAQ. The CDR3 has 16 amino acids. V trimming: 1 base; J trimming: 7 bases; junction bases outside the gene matches: 12.

This clone was counted once. The V call is TRBV11-2, the J call TRBJ2-5, with TRBD1 identical over 7 bases. There are 15 residues in the CDR3. The germline V gene encodes CDR1 SGHAT and CDR2 FQNNGV. The V and J ends lost 1 base and 2 bases, in that order; junction bases with no gene match: 4. In nucleotides, the CDR3 is TGTGCCAGCAGCTTAGGTAGGACAGGTCAAGAGACCCAGTACTTC. It yields the protein CASSLGRTGQETQYF.

The V gene is TRBV19, the J gene TRBJ2-2, with TRBD2 as a possible D gene (5 bases). V dropped 3 bases and J dropped 2 bases, with 10 bases sitting between them. Germline V gene data show CDR1 as LNHDA and CDR2 as SQIVND (reference sequence). The CDR3 covers 15 residues. The CDR3 DNA reads as TGTGCCAGTAGTATCAGGACTGATAACACCGGGGAGCTGTTTTTT. Translating it yields CASSIRTDNTGELFF.

The chain uses TRBV28 and TRBJ1-2, with D perhaps matching TRBD1 (6 bases). Between the trimmed V and J ends, which lost 4 bases and 8 bases, there was a span of 17 bases. Per germline, CDR1 MDHEN and CDR2 SYDVKM. This CDR3 is built from 14 residues. CDR3 nucleotides: TGTGCCAGCAGTTCTACAGGGAGTCGGTGGGGCTACACCTTC. This translates into CASSSTGSRWGYTF.

The rearrangement joins TRBV5-1 to TRBJ2-1; 9 nucleotides match TRBD2. After removal of 4 bases from V and 0 bases from J, the junction contained 11 bases not matched to a gene. Germline V gene lookup returns CDR1 SGHRS and CDR2 YFSETQ. This CDR3 comprises 18 residues. The DNA of the CDR3 is TGCGCCAGCAGCCCCCTAGGGAGCGGGGGGAGCTCCTACAATGAGCAGTTCTTC. This translates into CASSPLGSGGSSYNEQFF.

The chain recombines TRBV4-3 with TRBJ2-3, with 7 bases identical to TRBD1. CDR3 length: 16 amino acids. Trimming took 0 bases from V and 2 from J; bases not matched to a gene: 5. Germline V gene data show CDR1 as LGHNA and CDR2 as YSLEER. CDR3 loop: CASSQDGGQVTDTQYF. DNA of the CDR3: TGCGCCAGCAGCCAAGATGGAGGACAGGTCACAGATACGCAGTATTTT.

The chain has TRBV7-9 and TRBJ1-1; 9 bases match TRBD1. With V trimmed by 5 bases and J by 6 bases, 4 bases remained unmatched. CDR3 size: 13 residues. Germline-derived CDR1 and CDR2 are SEHNR and FQNEAQ (reference sequence). Here the CDR3 DNA reads TGTGCCAGCAGCCCCAGACAGGGGGCTGAAGCTTTCTTT. It is translated as CASSPRQGAEAFF. The full variable domain, completed using reference TRBV7-9 and TRBJ1-1, is DTGVSQNPRHKITKRGQNVTFRCDPISEHNRLYWYRQTLGQGPEFLTYFQNEAQLEKSRLLSDRFSAERPKGSFSTLEIQRTEQGDSAMYLCASSPRQGAEAFFGQGTRLTVV.

V usage is TRBV28 and J usage is TRBJ2-7; 7 bases are a match to TRBD1. Per germline, CDR1 MDHEN and CDR2 SYDVKM. V lost 6 bases to trimming and J lost 6 bases; unmatched junction nucleotides: 17. This CDR3 is 16 amino acids long. DNA for the CDR3: TGTGCCAGCAGCAGAGGGGGTTGGGGACAGACGACCGAGCAGTACTTC. This encodes CASSRGGWGQTTEQYF.

V is TRBV18 and J is TRBJ2-7; tentative D call: TRBD1 (6 bases). The CDR3 is 16 residues long. Germline values: CDR1 KGHSH, CDR2 LQKENI. V was clipped by 3 bases and J by 3 bases, with 18 bases between them. The CDR3 spells CASSPLQGASYYEQYF. For the CDR3, the DNA is TGTGCCAGCTCACCTCTACAGGGAGCGTCGTACTACGAGCAGTACTTC.

The V call is TRBV5-1, the J call TRBJ1-1, with 8 bases identical to TRBD1. This CDR3 is built from 12 residues. V lost 1 base, J lost 12 bases, and 5 bases stayed unmatched. Germline V gene data show CDR1 as SGHRS and CDR2 as YFSETQ. CDR3 sequence: CASSLTQGATFF. The DNA of the CDR3 is TGCGCCAGCAGCTTGACTCAGGGGGCGACTTTCTTT.